This T cell receptor (beta chain) was obtained from a study of Ad26.COV2.S vaccination and SARS-CoV-2 variants. Study information: Recipients of Ad26.COV2.S got it intramuscularly, once or twice 56 days apart.

Treatment indicated: roughly 19 received Ad26.COV2.S at low or high dose, single or two shots; several received placebo; per-sample allocation not given. At day 63 after the first vaccine or placebo injection, samples were drawn. Produced via immunoSEQ multiplex PCR; TCRdb's table is partial and in-frame only. The sample has around 250,000 clones, about 90% seen once. This material consisted of peripheral blood, taken in a trial of Ad26.COV2.S vaccine versus placebo. This sequence originates from a person aged 18-65 years who received the Ad26.COV2.S COVID-19 vaccine or a placebo.

The CDR3 sequence is CASRTGSLSYNEQFF. The CDR3, as DNA: TGCGCCAGCAGAACCGGGAGCCTCTCCTACAATGAGCAGTTCTTC. The chain recombines TRBV10-2 with TRBJ2-1, with D possibly matching TRBD2 (6 bases). V was clipped by 6 bases and J by 0 bases, with 12 bases between them. CDR1 is WSHSY and CDR2 is SAAADI in the germline V gene. The CDR3 is 15 residues long.